This T cell receptor beta chain is drawn from a study of early T cells in non-severe SARS-CoV-2 infection. Background on the study: Sequenced material consisted of bulk RNA (from unsorted whole blood), and chains were unpaired. Broader study findings: VDJdb-based matching was biased toward anti-spike CD8 responses and missed private and CD4 specificities.

A note on this clonotype: The antigen is not known.

Separate cDNA molecules each had unique molecular identifiers attached to them. TCRdb fed the 5' RACE reads into MiXCR, producing one record per CDR3 protein. The sample yields 85,000 to 90,000 distinct CDR3 sequences, approximately 15% seen once. Germline V gene data show CDR1 as SNHLY and CDR2 as FYNNEI. The CDR3 runs to 14 residues. Trimming stripped 4 bases from V and 6 bases from J, with 12 bases between. This TCR came from an adult who was a healthcare worker with PCR-confirmed SARS-CoV-2 infection or an uninfected control (not recorded which). The material sequenced was whole blood. The chain joins TRBV2 to TRBJ2-2; no definite D call. The CDR3 nucleotides read TGTGCCAGCAGTGCTTTGTTCAACGCCGGGGAGCTGTTTTTT. Translated, it gives CASSALFNAGELFF.